A selection of T cell receptor beta chains follows, all from one sample in a study of blood T cell repertoires in COVID-19. Produced via immunoSEQ multiplex PCR; TCRdb's table is partial and in-frame only. The repertoire includes a few hundred thousand clones, 80% to 90% of them detected once, and over 2% sits in the top ten. The material sequenced was PBMCs or T cells enriched from blood (not recorded which). The receptors were sampled from a man aged 30 to 39 who had recovered from COVID-19. CDR3s leave out the opening cysteine and the closing phenylalanine or tryptophan. D genes are given only for firm matches.

12 TRBJ2-1 TRBV5-1 . ASSLTTANNEQF
9 TRBJ2-4 TRBV30 TRBD1 AWGRDSVQY
13 TRBJ2-1 TRBV9 TRBD2 ASSVGVSGDNEQF
13 TRBJ1-2 TRBV3-1/TRBV3-2 . ASSQHSGEGYGYT
13 TRBJ2-7 TRBV4-2 TRBD2 ASAPATSGLYEQY
13 TRBJ2-5 TRBV3-1/TRBV3-2 TRBD2 ASSQAGLVRETQY
12 TRBJ1-2 TRBV6-5 TRBD1 ASRLGQASYGYT
13 TRBJ1-2 TRBV6-1 . ASSEGTAIFYGYT
12 TRBJ1-2 TRBV6-6 . ASRETGGPYGYT
11 TRBJ2-5 TRBV2 . ASSEDLGGTQY
12 TRBJ1-5 TRBV5-1 . ASSLGQGGQPQH
11 TRBJ1-2 TRBV6-5 . ASKKKASYGYT
11 TRBJ1-2 TRBV4-1 . ASSPQGHYGYT
10 TRBJ2-3 TRBV12-3/TRBV12-4 . ASSPSTDTQY
13 TRBJ2-2 TRBV24-1 . ATSGQMTNTGELF
13 TRBJ2-3 TRBV18 . ASSPDRSNTDTQY
13 TRBJ2-7 TRBV4-1 TRBD2 ASSQPGRGVYEQY
13 TRBJ2-1 TRBV11-1 TRBD1 ASSPGTGEGNEQF
14 TRBJ1-1 TRBV19 TRBD1 ASSMGRDRTNTEAF
12 TRBJ1-1 TRBV4-1 . ASSQDSGRTEAF
14 TRBJ1-2 TRBV2 TRBD1 ASSDDRAMKDYGYT
14 TRBJ1-5 TRBV10-1 TRBD1 APNGQEENYNQPQH
16 TRBJ1-4 TRBV5-5 TRBD1 ASSATWTGRGPNEKLF
13 TRBJ2-7 TRBV27 . ASSLNGGAVVEQY
11 TRBJ1-2 TRBV4-1 TRBD1 ASSQVTGDGYT
13 TRBJ1-2 TRBV6-2/TRBV6-3 TRBD1 ASSEPGTVNYGYT
14 TRBJ2-6 TRBV4-3 TRBD2 ASSQDGGAGANVLT
14 TRBJ1-5 TRBV7-2 . ASSKDTGKGNQPQH
13 TRBJ1-2 TRBV15 . ATSRDRNSNYGYT
11 TRBJ1-1 TRBV12-3/TRBV12-4 . ASSFGGGTEAF
15 TRBJ2-2 TRBV7-2 TRBD1 ASSLSLGQGATGELF
12 TRBJ1-4 TRBV14 . ASSQAQLNEKLF
13 TRBJ2-5 TRBV19 . ASSLSQGREETQY
12 TRBJ2-1 TRBV18 TRBD2 ASSPGLALNEQF
12 TRBJ2-5 TRBV30 TRBD2 AWSPSGGDETQY
13 TRBJ2-5 TRBV24-1 TRBD2 ATSLPSGNSGTQY
12 TRBJ1-1 TRBV19 . ASSPHRDVAEAF
13 TRBJ1-1 TRBV19 . ASSSAQGMNTEAF
10 TRBJ1-2 TRBV5-1 . ASSEQGDGYT
14 TRBJ1-1 TRBV5-5 . ASSLVAETMNTEAF
12 TRBJ2-7 TRBV4-3 . ASSQWRGPYEQY
12 TRBJ1-4 TRBV5-1 . ASSPTGRGEKLF
14 TRBJ2-2 TRBV30 TRBD2 ACGTSGGVFLGELF
14 TRBJ1-6 TRBV3-1/TRBV3-2 TRBD1 ASSQGPGTGNSPLH
13 TRBJ2-7 TRBV9 TRBD1 ASSVDGQGAYEQY
11 TRBJ1-6 TRBV12-3/TRBV12-4 . ASSKADVRALH
11 TRBJ2-5 TRBV12-3/TRBV12-4 . ASSLRLLETQY
12 TRBJ2-3 TRBV5-6 TRBD1 ASSLQGATDTQY
12 TRBJ1-6 TRBV7-9 TRBD1 ASSPGQGNSPLH
10 TRBJ1-1 TRBV2 . ASSQTGTEAF
14 TRBJ1-2 TRBV5-1 TRBD1 ASSSNPGQGSEGYT
12 TRBJ2-5 TRBV11-1 . ASSKGAVGETQY
12 TRBJ1-4 TRBV6-5 . ASSLRGSGEKLF
12 TRBJ2-5 TRBV5-5 TRBD1 ASSLGTVQETQY
12 TRBJ2-2 TRBV29-1 . SVASTAYTGELF